Detailed here is one TCR beta chain. This clonotype appeared a few times. Its binding antigen is unknown. No much larger clonotype is one base removed from it; base qualities were not supplied. Reading the germline V gene (reference sequence) gives CDR1 DFQATT and CDR2 SNEGSKA. The cysteine opens and the phenylalanine closes a CDR3 of 14 amino acids. Here the CDR3 DNA is all that survives: 42 bases in frame from base 1. Trimming removed 6 bases from V and 2 bases from J; the gene matches leave 8 bases unexplained. For sequencing, an Illumina HiSeq 2500 was employed. TCR beta libraries were prepared by quantitative 5'-RACE with molecular barcodes. In the source study's methods: A new computational method, built on a probabilistic model of VDJ rearrangement, was used to identify disease-linked TCR variants. TCRdb reprocessed the public reads (quality trimming at Q25 with fastp, clone calling with MiXCR) and kept in-frame beta chains. Rows are combined by CDR3 protein, so each entry shows the most common genes and DNA. It is TCRdb's table, rather than the study itself, that gives the V and J calls and clone size. Counted in this sample were roughly 700,000 distinct CDR3 sequences; about 20% of them appeared once. The top ten constitute about 19% of the sample.

The data are from a study of CD8 T cells in ankylosing spondylitis (dated by TCRdb to about 2017). With regard to the full study: To find TCR variants linked to disease, the study profiled T cell receptor beta repertoires in ankylosing spondylitis patients and healthy donors. The full study cohort comprised 25 ankylosing spondylitis patients and approximately 100 healthy donors. Samples of peripheral blood were taken, and for ankylosing spondylitis patients, synovial fluid was collected as well.

Broader findings and caveats from the paper: Blood from ankylosing spondylitis patients appeared to be characterized by a TCR beta motif composed of under 10 highly homologous amino acid variants. A CD8+ phenotype was shown by the disease-linked clones, which were found at relatively low frequencies in peripheral blood. Significant enrichment of the disease-linked clones was reported in matched synovial fluid samples from ankylosing spondylitis patients. Some motif variants had previously been reported in the synovial fluid and blood of reactive arthritis patients, which suggests shared mechanisms of disease initiation.

The sequenced sample was blood, either unsorted or a sorted T cell fraction (not recorded which). This TCR was sampled from a male donor with ankylosing spondylitis. The rearranged segments are TRBV20-1 and TRBJ2-3, with 7 central nucleotides matching TRBD1. Here the CDR3 is given as CSAPDRVNTDTQYF. The DNA is as follows: TGCAGTGCCCCTGACAGGGTAAACACAGATACGCAGTATTTT.